A single sample gave rise to the 5 T cell receptor beta chains below, sequenced in a study of blood T cell repertoires in COVID-19 (dated by TCRdb to 2019 to 2021). Library preparation was by the immunoSEQ multiplex PCR assay. Here the immuneACCESS table is served through TCRdb, limited to in-frame sequences with V and J called. Missing clones are a known gap in these copies; in checked studies unresolved V genes cover under half, and the rest lacks a known reason. The sample includes about 300,000 clones, with 70% to 90% observed a single time. The top ten hold more than 9% of the sample. The specimen was PBMCs or T cells enriched from blood (not recorded which). All receptors come from a woman under 30 who had recovered from COVID-19.

The V and J genes are TRBV3-1 (or the pseudogene TRBV3-2) and TRBJ1-2; TRBD1 agrees at 7 bases. This CDR3 has 16 residues. From germline, CDR1 is LGHDT and CDR2 YNNKEL (reference sequence). J was trimmed by 5 bases and V by 3 bases; bases with no gene match: 12. CDR3 in DNA: TGTGCCAGCAGCCAGGGTAGGACAGGAACCTCTTATGGCTACACCTTC. Encoded protein: CASSQGRTGTSYGYTF.

This clone was seen only a few times. The rearrangement joins TRBV4-1 to TRBJ2-2; 7 bases align to TRBD1. Germline trimming cut 4 bases from V and 6 bases from J; bases unmatched to any gene: 11. Looked up from germline, CDR1 is MGHRA and CDR2 is YSYEKL. CDR3 length: 16 amino acids. CDR3 protein: CASSLRGQQPSGELFF. In DNA form, the CDR3 reads TGCGCCAGCAGCCTCCGGGGACAGCAACCCTCCGGGGAGCTGTTTTTT.

The V and J genes are TRBV28 and TRBJ1-1; 7 positions agree with TRBD1. Trimming cost V 4 bases and J 6 bases; bases outside gene matches: 14. The CDR3 is 16 amino acids. Germline V gene data show CDR1 as MDHEN and CDR2 as SYDVKM. CDR3 nucleotides: TGTGCCAGCAGTTCCCGTACCAGGGGGGTTTTGTCTGAAGCTTTCTTT. Its protein product is CASSSRTRGVLSEAFF.

This chain connects TRBV5-1 to TRBJ2-6; D call uncertain. Germline CDR1 is SGHRS and CDR2 is YFSETQ. Trimming stripped 0 bases from V and 2 bases from J, with 6 bases between. There are 15 residues in the CDR3. CDR3 loop: CASSLAVPGANVLTF. As DNA, the CDR3 is TGCGCCAGCAGCTTGGCCGTCCCTGGGGCCAACGTCCTGACTTTC.

V is TRBV9 and J is TRBJ1-1; no clear D. CDR1 and CDR2 (germline): SGDLS, YYNGEE. The CDR3 is 15 residues long. Deletions cut 6 bases from V and 3 bases from J, with 18 bases between. CDR3 loop: CASNVWGSEDTEAFF. In nucleotides, the CDR3 is TGTGCCAGCAACGTGTGGGGTTCGGAGGACACTGAAGCTTTCTTT.